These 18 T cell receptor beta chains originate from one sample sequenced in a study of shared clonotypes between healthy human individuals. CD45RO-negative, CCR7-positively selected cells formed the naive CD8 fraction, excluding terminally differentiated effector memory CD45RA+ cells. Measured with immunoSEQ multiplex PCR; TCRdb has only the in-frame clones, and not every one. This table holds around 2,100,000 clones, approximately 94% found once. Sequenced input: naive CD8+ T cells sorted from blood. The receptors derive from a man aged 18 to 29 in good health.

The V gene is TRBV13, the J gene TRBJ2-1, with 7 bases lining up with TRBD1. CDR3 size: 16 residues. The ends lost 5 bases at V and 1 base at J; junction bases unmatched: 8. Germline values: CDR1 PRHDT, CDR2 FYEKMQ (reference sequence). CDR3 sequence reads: CASSQSRDRSYNEQFF. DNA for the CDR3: TGTGCCAGCAGCCAGAGCCGGGACAGATCCTACAATGAGCAGTTCTTC.

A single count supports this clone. The CDR3 is CASSLGPAMNTEAFF. The CDR3 DNA is TGCGCCAGCAGCTTGGGTCCAGCGATGAACACTGAAGCTTTCTTT. The chain links TRBV5-1 to TRBJ1-1; D unclear. Germline V lookup: CDR1 SGHRS, CDR2 YFSETQ. CDR3 length: 15 residues. V was pared by 0 bases and J by 0 bases, with 9 bases between.

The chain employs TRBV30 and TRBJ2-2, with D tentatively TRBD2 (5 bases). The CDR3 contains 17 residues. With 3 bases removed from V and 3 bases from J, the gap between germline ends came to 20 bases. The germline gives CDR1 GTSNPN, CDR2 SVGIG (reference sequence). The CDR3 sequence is CAWSGVDTGRYTGELFF. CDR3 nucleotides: TGTGCCTGGAGCGGGGTTGATACGGGTCGGTACACCGGGGAGCTGTTTTTT.

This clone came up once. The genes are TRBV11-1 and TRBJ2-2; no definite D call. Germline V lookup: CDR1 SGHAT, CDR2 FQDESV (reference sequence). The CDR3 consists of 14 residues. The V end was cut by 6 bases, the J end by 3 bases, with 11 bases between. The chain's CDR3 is CASRYSPDTGELFF. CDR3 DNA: TGTGCCAGCAGATACTCACCGGACACCGGGGAGCTGTTTTTT.

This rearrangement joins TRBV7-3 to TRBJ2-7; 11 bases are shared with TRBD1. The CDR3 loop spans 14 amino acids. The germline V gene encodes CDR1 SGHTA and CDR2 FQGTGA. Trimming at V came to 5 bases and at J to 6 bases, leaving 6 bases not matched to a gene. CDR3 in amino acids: CASSPRDRGFEQYF. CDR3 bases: TGTGCCAGCAGCCCCCGGGACAGGGGGTTCGAGCAGTACTTC.

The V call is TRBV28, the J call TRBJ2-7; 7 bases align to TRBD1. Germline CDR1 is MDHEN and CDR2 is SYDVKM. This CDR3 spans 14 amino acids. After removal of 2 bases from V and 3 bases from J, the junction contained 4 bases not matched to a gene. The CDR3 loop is CASSLQGQYYEQYF. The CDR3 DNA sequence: TGTGCCAGCAGTTTACAGGGACAGTACTACGAGCAGTACTTC.

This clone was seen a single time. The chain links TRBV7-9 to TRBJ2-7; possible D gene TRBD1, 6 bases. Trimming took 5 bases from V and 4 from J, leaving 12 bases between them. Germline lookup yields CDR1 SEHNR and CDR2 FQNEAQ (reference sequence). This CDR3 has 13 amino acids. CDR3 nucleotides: TGTGCCAGCAGCACAGGGATTTTATACGAGCAGTACTTC. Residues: CASSTGILYEQYF.

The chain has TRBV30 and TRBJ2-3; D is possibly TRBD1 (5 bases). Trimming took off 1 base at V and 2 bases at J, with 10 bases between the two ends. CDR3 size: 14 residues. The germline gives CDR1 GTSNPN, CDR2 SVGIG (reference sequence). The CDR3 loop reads CAWSAGSNTDTQYF. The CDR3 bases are TGTGCCTGGAGTGCAGGGTCTAACACAGATACGCAGTATTTT.

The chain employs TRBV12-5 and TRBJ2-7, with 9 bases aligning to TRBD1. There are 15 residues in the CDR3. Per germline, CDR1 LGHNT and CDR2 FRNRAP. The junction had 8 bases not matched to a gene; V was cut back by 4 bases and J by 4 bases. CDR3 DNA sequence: TGTGCTAGTGGTTCGCCCGGGACAGGGACATACGAGCAGTACTTC. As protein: CASGSPGTGTYEQYF.

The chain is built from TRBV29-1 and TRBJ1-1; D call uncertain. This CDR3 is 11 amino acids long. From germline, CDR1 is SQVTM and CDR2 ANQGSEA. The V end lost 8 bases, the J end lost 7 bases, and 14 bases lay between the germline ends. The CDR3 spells CSLWTVGEAFF. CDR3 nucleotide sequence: TGCAGCCTGTGGACCGTTGGTGAAGCTTTCTTT.

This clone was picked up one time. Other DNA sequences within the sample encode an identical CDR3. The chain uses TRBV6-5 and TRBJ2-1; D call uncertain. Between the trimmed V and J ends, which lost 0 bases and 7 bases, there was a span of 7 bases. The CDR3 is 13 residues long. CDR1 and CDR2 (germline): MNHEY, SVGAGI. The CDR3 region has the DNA TGTGCCAGCAGTTACTCGCCGAGAAATGAGCAGTTCTTC. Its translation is CASSYSPRNEQFF.

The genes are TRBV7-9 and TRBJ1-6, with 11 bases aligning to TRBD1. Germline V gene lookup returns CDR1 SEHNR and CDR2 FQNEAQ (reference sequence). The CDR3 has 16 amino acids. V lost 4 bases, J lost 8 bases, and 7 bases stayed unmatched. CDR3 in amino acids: CASSSVWTGGDSPLHF. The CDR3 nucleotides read TGTGCCAGCAGCTCCGTCTGGACAGGGGGCGATTCACCCCTCCACTTT.

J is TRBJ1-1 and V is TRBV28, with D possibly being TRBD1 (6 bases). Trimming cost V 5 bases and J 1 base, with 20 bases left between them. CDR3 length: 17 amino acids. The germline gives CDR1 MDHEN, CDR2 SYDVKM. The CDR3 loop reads CASSTGYHIRWNTEAFF. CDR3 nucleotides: TGTGCCAGCAGTACAGGGTACCATATACGATGGAACACTGAAGCTTTCTTT.

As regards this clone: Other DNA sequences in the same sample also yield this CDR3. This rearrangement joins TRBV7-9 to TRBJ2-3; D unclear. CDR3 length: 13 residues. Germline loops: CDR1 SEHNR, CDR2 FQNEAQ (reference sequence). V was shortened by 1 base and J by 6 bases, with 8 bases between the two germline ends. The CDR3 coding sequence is TGTGCCAGCAGCTTAGTTCTTGGCGATACGCAGTATTTT. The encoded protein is CASSLVLGDTQYF. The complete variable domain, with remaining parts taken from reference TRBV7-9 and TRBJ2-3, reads DTGVSQNPRHKITKRGQNVTFRCDPISEHNRLYWYRQTLGQGPEFLTYFQNEAQLEKSRLLSDRFSAERPKGSFSTLEIQRTEQGDSAMYLCASSLVLGDTQYFGPGTRLTVL.

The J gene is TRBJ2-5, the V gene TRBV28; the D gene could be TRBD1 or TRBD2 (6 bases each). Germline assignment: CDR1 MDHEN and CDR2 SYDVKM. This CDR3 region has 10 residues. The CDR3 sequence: CGKGGETQYF. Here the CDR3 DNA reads TGTGGAAAAGGGGGGGAGACCCAGTACTTC.

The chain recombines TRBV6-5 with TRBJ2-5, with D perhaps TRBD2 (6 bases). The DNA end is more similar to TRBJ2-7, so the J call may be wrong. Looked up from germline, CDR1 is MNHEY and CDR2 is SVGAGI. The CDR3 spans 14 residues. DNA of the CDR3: TGTGCCAGCAGCAAGGAGGGGCTAATCAACGAGCAGTACTTC. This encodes CASSKEGLINEQYF.

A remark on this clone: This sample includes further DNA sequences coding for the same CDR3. The CDR3: CASRTNSNQPQHF. The CDR3 bases are TGTGCCAGCAGAACCAATAGCAATCAGCCCCAGCATTTT. The J gene is TRBJ1-5, the V gene TRBV28; D gene ambiguous. The germline gives CDR1 MDHEN, CDR2 SYDVKM. The CDR3 spans 13 residues. Trimming removed 6 bases from V and 0 bases from J, with 6 bases in between.

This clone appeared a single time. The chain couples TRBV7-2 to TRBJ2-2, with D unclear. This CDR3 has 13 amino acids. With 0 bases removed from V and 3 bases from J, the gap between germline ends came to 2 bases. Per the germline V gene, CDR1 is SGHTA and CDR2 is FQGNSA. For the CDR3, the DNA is TGTGCCAGCAGCTTAGCGTACACCGGGGAGCTGTTTTTT. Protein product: CASSLAYTGELFF.